The clone carrying this T cell receptor beta chain was seen just once. How the authors handled the data: Amplification from reference gene primers served as the basis for estimated nucleated cell counts. Assay used: immunoSEQ multiplex PCR; TCRdb lists only in-frame clones, some missing. The DNA gave D and trimming, while V, J and clone size come from that table. The data show approximately 270,000 clones, with approximately 85% seen just once and roughly 9.6% held by the top ten. Per the germline V gene, CDR1 is LNHDA and CDR2 is SQIVND (reference sequence). This CDR3 is built from 15 residues. V was cut by 6 bases and J by 0 bases, with 11 bases left in between. This specimen belongs to a study of blood T cell repertoires in COVID-19. Turning to the study itself: Samples representing acute and convalescent COVID-19 were sourced from the United States, Italy and Spain.

This TCR derives from a woman in her seventies with acute or convalescent COVID-19. Sequencing input: peripheral blood. The chain joins TRBV19 to TRBJ1-4, with no clear D. In DNA, the CDR3 is TGTGCCAGTAGAAAAACGGGGTCAACTAATGAAAAACTGTTTTTT. Protein product: CASRKTGSTNEKLFF.